This T cell receptor (beta chain) was retrieved from a study of T cell responses to AZD1222 COVID-19 vaccine. Study-wide results and caveats: Spike-wide coverage was observed for vaccine-associated CD4 TCRs, with dominant responses at 160-218 and 743-854.

Between the trimmed V and J ends, which lost 1 base and 7 bases, there was a span of 11 bases. This CDR3 comprises 14 residues. The germline V gene has CDR1 SEHNR and CDR2 FQNEAQ (reference sequence). A word on this clone: What it recognizes is unknown.

Some clones are missing from TCRdb's copy, which holds only in-frame ones; the method was immunoSEQ multiplex PCR. The table lists over 150,000 clones, approximately 90% of them singletons. The sequence came from an adult in good health. This specimen consisted of peripheral blood, obtained on day 0 of AZD1222 vaccination. The V call is TRBV7-9, the J call TRBJ1-5; no reliable D call. The CDR3 is CASSLGPPGQPQHF. CDR3 DNA sequence: TGTGCCAGCAGCTTAGGCCCACCTGGGCAGCCCCAGCATTTT.